The 15 T cell receptor beta chains below were found in one sample sequenced in a study of T cell repertoires in cytomegalovirus infection. TCRdb re-derived calls from the reads in MiXCR, one entry per CDR3 protein. Of around 85,000 distinct CDR3 sequences detected, roughly half appear once; the ten largest clones hold approximately 93%. No cognate antigen is known for these TCRs. The sample here was CD8+ T cells from cultured PBMCs, taken from culture after CMV antigen stimulation. These receptors were obtained from a human donor in good health (CMV status not recorded). Some clones in this sample may be carry-over from other donors' samples.

This chain connects TRBV27 to TRBJ2-7, with 8 nucleotides matching TRBD2. CDR3 length equals 15 residues. V lost 2 bases and J lost 4; bases outside the gene matches: 7. CDR1 and CDR2 (germline): MNHEY, SMNVEV (reference sequence). CDR3 sequence: CASSLAGGGSYEQYF. DNA of the CDR3: TGTGCCAGCAGTTTAGCGGGAGGAGGTTCTTACGAGCAGTACTTC.

The chain combines TRBV7-9 with TRBJ2-7; D is ambiguous. The V end lost 6 bases, the J end lost 6 bases, and 9 bases lay between the germline ends. Germline CDR1 is SEHNR and CDR2 is FQNEAQ (reference sequence). CDR3 size: 11 residues. Written as DNA, the CDR3 is TGTGCCAGCAGTTTCGGACGCGAGCAGTACTTC. Amino acid sequence: CASSFGREQYF.

This clonotype was seen only a few times. The J gene is TRBJ1-5, the V gene TRBV27; TRBD1 matches at 9 bases. Per the germline V gene, CDR1 is MNHEY and CDR2 is SMNVEV (reference sequence). The V segment lost 0 bases and the J segment 9 bases; nucleotides outside the gene matches: 6. The CDR3 extends over 15 amino acids. CDR3 sequence reads: CASSLSGQGWPPQHF. DNA for the CDR3: TGTGCCAGCAGTTTATCGGGACAGGGATGGCCGCCCCAGCATTTT.

This clonotype has just a few counts. The CDR3: CASSLLAGGPSTDTQYF. CDR3 nucleotides: TGTGCCAGCAGCTTACTAGCGGGAGGGCCCTCGACAGATACGCAGTATTTT. This chain connects TRBV7-9 to TRBJ2-3, with 12 bases lining up with TRBD2. Germline-derived CDR1 and CDR2 are SEHNR and FQNEAQ (reference sequence). The CDR3 is 17 amino acids. With 2 bases clipped from V and 3 bases from J, the junction kept 6 bases outside the gene matches.

This clonotype showed up just a few times. This chain uses TRBV7-8 with TRBJ2-1; 13 positions agree with TRBD2. The germline CDR1 and CDR2 sequences are SGHVS and FQNEAQ. J lost 2 bases, V lost 5 bases, and 3 bases had no gene match. The CDR3 totals 16 residues. CDR3 sequence reads: CASSAGLAGAYNEQFF. CDR3 bases: TGTGCCAGCAGCGCCGGACTAGCGGGGGCCTACAATGAGCAGTTCTTC.

The rearrangement uses TRBV5-6 and TRBJ2-7; D unclear. The CDR3 runs 11 residues. The V end was cut by 4 bases, the J end by 7 bases, with 9 bases between. From germline, CDR1 is SGHDT and CDR2 YYEEEE. CDR3 coding DNA: TGTGCCAGCAGCCGGTCAGGAGAGCAGTACTTC. Translation gives CASSRSGEQYF. Supplemented by reference TRBV5-6 and TRBJ2-7, the full variable domain reads DAGVTQSPTHLIKTRGQQVTLRCSPKSGHDTVSWYQQALGQGPQFIFQYYEEEERQRGNFPDRFSGHQFPNYSSELNVNALLLGDSALYLCASSRSGEQYFGPGTRLTVT.

The V gene is TRBV27, the J gene TRBJ1-1; 9 bases line up with TRBD1. The CDR3 totals 13 residues. Germline V gene lookup returns CDR1 MNHEY and CDR2 SMNVEV (reference sequence). Unmatched junction bases numbered 8, after V lost 8 bases and J lost 7 bases. CDR3 DNA sequence: TGTGCCAGCCACCCGGGACAGGGAGATGAAGCTTTCTTT. As protein: CASHPGQGDEAFF.

The genes are TRBV5-4 and TRBJ2-5, with 8 positions matching TRBD2. Per germline, CDR1 SGHNT and CDR2 YYREEE (reference sequence). This CDR3 comprises 17 residues. J gave up 2 bases and V 0 bases, and 9 bases lay outside the gene matches. The CDR3 nucleotides read TGTGCCAGCAGCTTGGGTTCAGGGACTAGGGTGCAAGAGACCCAGTACTTC. This translates into CASSLGSGTRVQETQYF.

There are a few counts of this clonotype. The rearrangement uses TRBV6-2 or TRBV6-3 and TRBJ2-3; 9 bases are a match to TRBD2. V lost 2 bases to trimming and J lost 0 bases; unmatched junction nucleotides: 3. This CDR3 spans 16 amino acids. Germline V lookup: CDR1 MNHEY, CDR2 SVGEGT. The CDR3 bases are TGTGCCAGCAGTTACCAGACTAGCGGTAGCACAGATACGCAGTATTTT. This translates into CASSYQTSGSTDTQYF.

V is TRBV19 and J is TRBJ1-3; D is unresolved. The V end was cut by 1 base, the J end by 4 bases, with 5 bases between. The CDR3 loop spans 13 amino acids. Germline lookup yields CDR1 LNHDA and CDR2 SQIVND (reference sequence). CDR3 amino acids: CASSIVDGNTIYF. Here the CDR3 DNA reads TGTGCCAGTAGTATAGTTGACGGAAACACCATATATTTT.

The J gene is TRBJ2-1, the V gene TRBV7-8, with unresolved D. Germline-derived CDR1 and CDR2 are SGHVS and FQNEAQ. The CDR3 is 17 residues long. V gave up 5 bases and J gave up 3 bases, with 20 bases separating them. DNA of the CDR3: TGTGCCAGCAGCGCCACCCAAGACCCCGTTCTCTACAATGAGCAGTTCTTC. It is translated as CASSATQDPVLYNEQFF.

The chain combines TRBV7-3 with TRBJ2-7; 12 bases match TRBD2. Losses at the gene ends were 4 bases for V and 8 bases for J; bases not matched to a gene: 15. The germline gives CDR1 SGHTA, CDR2 FQGTGA. The CDR3 extends over 17 amino acids. CDR3 region: CASSSRTSGEILGKQYF. As DNA, the CDR3 is TGTGCCAGCAGCTCAAGGACTAGCGGGGAAATTCTCGGGAAGCAGTACTTC.

This clonotype showed up just once. An end of the junction does not agree with germline; a read error may underlie this. The V and J genes are TRBV7-3 and TRBJ2-1; 9 bases align to TRBD2. The CDR3 is 16 residues long. The germline CDR1 and CDR2 sequences are SGHTA and FQGTGA. Here the CDR3 DNA reads TGTGCCAACAGCTTAAATGGCGGGGGGGCATACAATGAGCAGTTCTTC. It specifies CANSLNGGGAYNEQFF.

The chain couples TRBV11-2 to TRBJ2-1, with D hard to call. V was pared by 1 base and J by 4 bases, with 11 bases between. CDR1 SGHAT and CDR2 FQNNGV come from the germline V gene. The CDR3 totals 15 residues. The CDR3 nucleotides read TGTGCCAGCAGCTTAGGAAAGGCCAAATACAATGAGCAGTTCTTC. This translates into CASSLGKAKYNEQFF.

This clonotype has just one count. CDR3 sequence: CASSPGLVNSYEQYF. The DNA of the CDR3 is TGTGCCAGCAGTCCTGGACTAGTGAATTCCTACGAGCAGTACTTC. The V call is TRBV28, the J call TRBJ2-7, with TRBD2 matching over 7 bases. This CDR3 is built from 15 residues. The J segment lost 1 base and the V segment lost 5 bases, leaving 8 bases of the junction unmatched. Germline CDR1 and CDR2: MDHEN and SYDVKM.